One sample yielded the 10 T cell receptor beta chains listed below, sequenced in a study of T cell responses to AZD1222 COVID-19 vaccine. Data came from immunoSEQ multiplex PCR; TCRdb stores just in-frame clones and leaves some out. The table records some 180,000 clones, 90% to 95% of them present only once. The source material was peripheral blood, sampled 28 days after the second AZD1222 dose. These receptors came from an adult who received the AZD1222 COVID-19 vaccine.

The chain couples TRBV7-9 to TRBJ1-1; the D gene is possibly TRBD1 (5 bases). CDR3 length: 15 amino acids. Deletions cut 0 bases from V and 0 bases from J, with 8 bases between. Germline-derived CDR1 and CDR2 are SEHNR and FQNEAQ (reference sequence). As DNA, the CDR3 is TGTGCCAGCAGCTTAGCGGAGACAGTGAACACTGAAGCTTTCTTT. Translation gives CASSLAETVNTEAFF.

This chain joins TRBV27 and TRBJ1-1, with 7 bases that match TRBD1. The germline gives CDR1 MNHEY, CDR2 SMNVEV (reference sequence). The CDR3 covers 16 residues. Trimming removed 3 bases from V and 0 bases from J; junction bases left unmatched: 7. CDR3: CASSFRGWAMNTEAFF. The CDR3 nucleotides read TGTGCCAGCAGTTTCAGGGGGTGGGCCATGAACACTGAAGCTTTCTTT.

The genes are TRBV29-1 and TRBJ2-1, with 7 bases that match TRBD2. Germline loops: CDR1 SQVTM, CDR2 ANQGSEA. The length of the CDR3 is 12 residues. The CDR3: CSAGRGINEQFF. The CDR3 DNA is TGCTCCGCGGGGCGGGGGATCAATGAGCAGTTCTTC.

J is TRBJ1-5 and V is TRBV19; TRBD1 might be the D (6 bases). The CDR3 totals 14 residues. V was shortened by 4 bases and J by 4 bases, with 11 bases between the two germline ends. In germline, CDR1 is LNHDA, CDR2 SQIVND (reference sequence). In DNA form, the CDR3 reads TGTGCCAGTAGTACAGGGGATCGAAATCAGCCCCAGCATTTT. Protein product: CASSTGDRNQPQHF.

This rearrangement joins TRBV5-6 to TRBJ1-1; D is unresolved. The CDR3 is 14 residues long. Trimming took off 0 bases at V and 0 bases at J, with 6 bases between the two ends. The V gene's germline CDR1 is SGHDT and CDR2 YYEEEE. CDR3 DNA: TGTGCCAGCAGCTTGGAGTGGGTGAACACTGAAGCTTTCTTT. Protein: CASSLEWVNTEAFF.

The rearrangement links TRBV14 to TRBJ2-7; TRBD1 matches at 7 bases. The CDR3 has 14 residues. The junction had 3 bases not matched to a gene; V was cut back by 2 bases and J by 2 bases. Per germline, CDR1 SGHDN and CDR2 FVKESK. In DNA, the CDR3 is TGTGCCAGCAGCCAATGGACAGGAACCTACGAGCAGTACTTC. This codes for CASSQWTGTYEQYF.

The V call is TRBV28, the J call TRBJ1-1, with D unresolved. Germline lookup yields CDR1 MDHEN and CDR2 SYDVKM. Trimming removed 6 bases at V and 4 bases at J, with 18 bases between. This CDR3 has 15 amino acids. DNA for the CDR3: TGTGCCAGCAGACACCTCGGGGTTTTGGGCACTGAAGCTTTCTTT. It is translated as CASRHLGVLGTEAFF.

The rearrangement links TRBV7-2 to TRBJ1-2; TRBD1 matches 10 bases. This CDR3 region has 16 residues. Per the germline V gene, CDR1 is SGHTA and CDR2 is FQGNSA. V was clipped by 6 bases and J by 4 bases; unmatched bases: 11. This chain's CDR3 is CASRRGDRGPGYGYTF. In DNA form, the CDR3 reads TGTGCCAGCAGGAGAGGGGACAGGGGTCCCGGCTATGGCTACACCTTC.

The chain carries TRBV5-1 and TRBJ1-6; 7 positions match TRBD1. V gave up 2 bases and J gave up 0 bases; unmatched junction bases: 5. This CDR3 has 17 amino acids. CDR1 is SGHRS and CDR2 is YFSETQ in the germline V gene. The CDR3 nucleotides read TGCGCCAGCAGCTTATTGACAGGGAGCTCCTATAATTCACCCCTCCACTTT. Translating gives CASSLLTGSSYNSPLHF. Complete variable domain (other parts from reference TRBV5-1 and TRBJ1-6): KAGVTQTPRYLIKTRGQQVTLSCSPISGHRSVSWYQQTPGQGLQFLFEYFSETQRNKGNFPGRFSGRQFSNSRSEMNVSTLELGDSALYLCASSLLTGSSYNSPLHFGNGTRLTVT.

The rearrangement joins TRBV2 to TRBJ2-3; 7 nucleotides align to TRBD2. CDR1 SNHLY and CDR2 FYNNEI come from the germline V gene. V lost 5 bases, J lost 0 bases, and 8 bases stayed unmatched. The CDR3 consists of 16 residues. The CDR3 spells CASSYAPRGSTDTQYF. The CDR3 DNA reads TGTGCCAGCAGTTATGCCCCGCGGGGGAGCACAGATACGCAGTATTTT.